This T cell receptor beta chain was identified in a study of T cells after yellow fever vaccination. In this sample, this clonotype turned up many times. Its antigen is unknown. Whole-study findings and limits: Compared with primary, the secondary response was weaker and peaked at day 5, not 15. Bulk-population clonotypes that are abundant could appear as contaminants in FACS-sorted repertoires. Reappearing after the booster were most of the clones from primary vaccination (roughly 96% CD4, 85% to 90% CD8).

The germline V gene encodes CDR1 SQVTM and CDR2 ANQGSEA. The CDR3 is made up of 15 amino acids. Trimming took 6 bases from V and 1 from J, leaving 16 bases between them. Conversion of TCR transcripts into cDNA relied on 5'RACE template switching, which added a universal primer site and UMIs. TCRdb itself ran the 5' RACE reads through MiXCR, one entry per CDR3 protein. The repertoire has more than 110,000 distinct CDR3 sequences, 5% to 8% of them found once; the top ten carry approximately 0.67%. The source is a man aged 25 to 45 who received the YFV17D yellow fever vaccine. This chain links TRBV29-1 with TRBJ2-1; D is undetermined. The source material was CD4+ T cells sorted from PBMCs, sampled 10 days after the yellow fever booster vaccination. The CDR3 sequence is CSVADGPGSYNEQFF. The CDR3 nucleotides are TGCAGCGTGGCTGACGGCCCGGGTTCCTACAATGAGCAGTTCTTC.